The next 27 T cell receptor beta chains were all read from a single sample in a study of T cell responses to AZD1222 COVID-19 vaccine. Produced via immunoSEQ multiplex PCR; TCRdb's table is partial and in-frame only. The sample consists of 55,000 to 85,000 clones, about four fifths of them appearing once. This material consisted of peripheral blood, taken on day 0 of AZD1222 vaccination. Source of these receptors: an adult in good health.

The chain employs TRBV2 and TRBJ2-5; D perhaps matches TRBD2 (5 bases). CDR1 and CDR2 from the germline V gene are SNHLY and FYNNEI. V lost 4 bases and J 2 bases, leaving 8 bases between the germline ends. The CDR3 consists of 13 residues. The CDR3 protein is CASSGTGQETQYF. The DNA of the CDR3 is TGTGCCAGCAGTGGGACTGGGCAAGAGACCCAGTACTTC.

This chain's CDR3 is CASSYISGGGKNEQFF. The DNA of the CDR3 is TGCGCCAGCAGCTACATTTCAGGGGGCGGTAAAAATGAGCAGTTCTTC. This chain connects TRBV5-1 to TRBJ2-1; 8 nucleotides match TRBD1. The junction had 12 bases not matched to a gene; V was cut back by 3 bases and J by 7 bases. The CDR3 totals 16 residues. The germline V gene has CDR1 SGHRS and CDR2 YFSETQ.

The chain joins TRBV4-2 to TRBJ1-1; D perhaps matches TRBD1 (5 bases). Germline loops: CDR1 LGHNA, CDR2 YNFKEQ. Deletions cut 3 bases from V and 1 base from J, with 9 bases between. The CDR3 covers 14 residues. The CDR3 spells CASSHGGGNTEAFF. The CDR3, as DNA: TGTGCCAGCAGCCATGGGGGTGGGAACACTGAAGCTTTCTTT.

This clone was picked up a small number of times. This rearrangement joins TRBV13 to TRBJ2-7; TRBD1 matches 9 bases. CDR1 is PRHDT, CDR2 FYEKMQ, per germline (reference sequence). The V segment lost 3 bases and the J segment 4 bases; nucleotides outside the gene matches: 4. This CDR3 is 14 amino acids long. The CDR3 here is CASSFTGGFYEQYF. For the CDR3, the DNA is TGTGCCAGCAGCTTTACAGGGGGCTTTTACGAGCAGTACTTC. Looking up the rest from reference TRBV13 and TRBJ2-7 gives the full variable domain: AAGVIQSPRHLIKEKRETATLKCYPIPRHDTVYWYQQGPGQDPQFLISFYEKMQSDKGSIPDRFSAQQFSDYHSELNMSSLELGDSALYFCASSFTGGFYEQYFGPGTRLTVT.

The count of this clone is one. One end of the junction varies from germline; a read error may be responsible. The rearrangement links TRBV7-7 to TRBJ2-1; 12 nucleotides match TRBD2. CDR3 size: 15 residues. Germline lookup yields CDR1 SSHAT and CDR2 FNYEAQ (reference sequence). CDR3 nucleotide sequence: TGTGCTAGCAGCACCGGGACTAGCGGGTACAATGAGCAGTTCTTC. Translation gives CASSTGTSGYNEQFF. Using reference TRBV7-7 and TRBJ2-1 for the parts outside the CDR3, the full variable domain is GAGVSQSPRYKVTKRGQDVTLRCDPISSHATLYWYQQALGQGPEFLTYFNYEAQPDKSGLPSDRFSAERPEGSISTLTIQRTEQRDSAMYRCASSTGTSGYNEQFFGPGTRLTVL.

This clone was found a few times. This rearrangement joins TRBV27 to TRBJ1-1, with TRBD1 matching 7 bases. V dropped 5 bases and J dropped 0; count of bases not matched to a gene: 15. The CDR3 has 18 residues. Germline CDR1 reads MNHEY; CDR2 reads SMNVEV (reference sequence). CDR3 region: CASSAPRQGLLMNTEAFF. The CDR3 DNA follows: TGTGCCAGCAGTGCGCCCCGACAGGGTCTACTCATGAACACTGAAGCTTTCTTT.

In this sample, this clone turned up once. The rearrangement links TRBV7-2 to TRBJ2-3, with 12 bases lining up with TRBD2. V trimming: 2 bases; J trimming: 4 bases; junction bases outside the gene matches: 10. Germline CDR1 reads SGHTA; CDR2 reads FQGNSA. The CDR3 spans 18 residues. The CDR3 sequence is CASSLRASGGVRPDTQYF. In DNA form, the CDR3 reads TGTGCCAGCAGCTTAAGGGCTAGCGGGGGGGTACGGCCAGATACGCAGTATTTT.

The genes are TRBV28 and TRBJ2-7, with 7 nucleotides matching TRBD2. Germline V gene lookup returns CDR1 MDHEN and CDR2 SYDVKM. The CDR3 sequence is 14 residues long. V gave up 7 bases and J gave up 1 base; unmatched junction bases: 7. In DNA form, the CDR3 reads TGTGCCAGCACGTCCGGGGGGACTTCCTACGAGCAGTACTTC. Amino acids: CASTSGGTSYEQYF.

The rearrangement joins TRBV3-1 (or the pseudogene TRBV3-2) to TRBJ2-7; D is unresolved. Trimming took off 2 bases at V and 3 bases at J, with 17 bases between the two ends. The CDR3 has 16 residues. CDR1 is LGHDT and CDR2 is YNNKEL in the germline V gene (reference sequence). The CDR3, as DNA: TGTGCCAGCAGCCAACCACGGCGAACCCTCCTCTACGAGCAGTACTTC. Protein sequence: CASSQPRRTLLYEQYF.

The rearrangement links TRBV5-1 to TRBJ1-5, with D tentatively TRBD1 (6 bases). Looked up from germline, CDR1 is SGHRS and CDR2 is YFSETQ. The V and J ends lost 2 bases and 3 bases respectively, with 15 bases between them. This CDR3 spans 16 amino acids. In DNA form, the CDR3 reads TGCGCCAGCAGCTTCGGTGGGGGGCTTGACAATCAGCCCCAGCATTTT. It specifies CASSFGGGLDNQPQHF.

This clone was counted many times. The chain links TRBV5-1 to TRBJ1-1; TRBD1 matches at 7 bases. Trimming at V came to 3 bases and at J to 7 bases, leaving 6 bases not matched to a gene. In germline, CDR1 is SGHRS, CDR2 YFSETQ. The CDR3 sequence is 13 residues long. CDR3 DNA: TGCGCCAGCAGCTGGACAGGAACCCTTGAAGCTTTCTTT. It translates to CASSWTGTLEAFF.

This chain connects TRBV4-3 to TRBJ1-1; no definite D call. Per germline, CDR1 LGHNA and CDR2 YSLEER. Trimming took 4 bases from V and 3 from J, leaving 9 bases between them. The CDR3 sequence is 13 residues long. The chain's CDR3 is CASSPIRYTEAFF. The CDR3, as DNA: TGCGCCAGCAGCCCCATCCGGTACACTGAAGCTTTCTTT.

This rearrangement joins TRBV14 to TRBJ1-2; D gene ambiguous. V lost 4 bases, J lost 4 bases, and 16 bases lay in between. The CDR3 sequence is 15 residues long. CDR1 and CDR2 from the germline V gene are SGHDN and FVKESK. CDR3 DNA sequence: TGTGCCAGCAGCCCAAGAGACCGGGAGCTCTATGGCTACACCTTC. Residues: CASSPRDRELYGYTF.

The chain recombines TRBV3-1 (or the pseudogene TRBV3-2) with TRBJ2-5; 12 bases match TRBD2. The CDR3 has 17 residues. The junction had 7 bases not matched to a gene; V was cut back by 0 bases and J by 5 bases. CDR1 is LGHDT and CDR2 is YNNKEL in the germline V gene (reference sequence). The CDR3 loop reads CASSQDRTSGVIETQYF. The DNA for the CDR3 is TGTGCCAGCAGCCAAGATAGGACTAGCGGGGTGATCGAGACCCAGTACTTC.

The gene calls are TRBV4-2 and TRBJ1-2; D is perhaps TRBD1 (5 bases). The germline V and J ends were trimmed by 0 bases and 2 bases, with 7 bases remaining between them. This CDR3 has 14 residues. The germline CDR1 and CDR2 sequences are LGHNA and YNFKEQ. CDR3 sequence: CASSQEGANYGYTF. For the CDR3, the DNA is TGTGCCAGCAGCCAAGAAGGGGCCAACTATGGCTACACCTTC.

The chain uses TRBV7-2 and TRBJ1-2; 7 bases are a match to TRBD1. This CDR3 is built from 16 residues. CDR1 and CDR2 from the germline V gene are SGHTA and FQGNSA. V lost 0 bases, J lost 8 bases, and 12 bases stayed unmatched. CDR3 sequence (DNA): TGTGCCAGCAGCTTAGCAGGGGGCTCCCGCCTCCGAGGCTACACCTTC. Protein product: CASSLAGGSRLRGYTF.

The chain carries TRBV9 and TRBJ1-2; TRBD1 agrees at 8 bases. The germline V gene has CDR1 SGDLS and CDR2 YYNGEE. Germline trimming cut 3 bases from V and 4 bases from J; bases unmatched to any gene: 5. CDR3 size: 14 residues. This CDR3 is CASSGTGSGYGYTF. The DNA for the CDR3 is TGTGCCAGCAGCGGGACAGGGTCGGGCTATGGCTACACCTTC.

V and J are TRBV5-6 and TRBJ1-2, with TRBD1 matching over 7 bases. The CDR3 covers 14 residues. The V segment lost 3 bases and the J segment 4 bases; nucleotides outside the gene matches: 6. CDR1 is SGHDT and CDR2 is YYEEEE in the germline V gene. This chain's CDR3 is CASSSEQGFYGYTF. CDR3 DNA: TGTGCCAGCAGCTCCGAACAGGGGTTCTATGGCTACACCTTC.

This clone was recorded a few times. The chain carries TRBV9 and TRBJ1-1; no definite D call. This CDR3 region has 16 residues. Trimming removed 0 bases from V and 1 base from J, with 13 bases in between. Germline V gene sequence: CDR1 SGDLS, CDR2 YYNGEE. Here the CDR3 reads CASSVGSPLENTEAFF. CDR3 bases: TGTGCCAGCAGCGTAGGCTCACCGTTGGAGAACACTGAAGCTTTCTTT.

The V gene is TRBV7-9, the J gene TRBJ1-3, with a possible D match to TRBD1 (5 bases). The CDR3 length is 15 residues. Germline CDR1 and CDR2: SEHNR and FQNEAQ (reference sequence). Trimming removed 4 bases at V and 0 bases at J, with 10 bases between. The CDR3 sequence: CASSSGRLSGNTIYF. DNA of the CDR3: TGTGCCAGCAGCTCGGGACGGCTCTCTGGAAACACCATATATTTT.

V usage is TRBV6-6 and J usage is TRBJ1-5; 10 nucleotides align to TRBD1. The ends lost 6 bases at V and 6 bases at J; junction bases unmatched: 5. The CDR3 contains 14 residues. The germline CDR1 and CDR2 sequences are MNHNY and SVGAGI (reference sequence). The CDR3 here is CASRGDRGSQPQHF. CDR3 sequence (DNA): TGTGCCAGCAGGGGGGACAGGGGTAGTCAGCCCCAGCATTTT.

The sample holds a few counts of this clone. This sequence joins TRBV9 and TRBJ2-1; 14 bases fit TRBD2. This CDR3 region has 17 residues. V shed 7 bases, J shed 7 bases, and the junction held 13 bases outside the gene matches. Per germline, CDR1 SGDLS and CDR2 YYNGEE. CDR3 bases: TGTGCCAGCGCTACCGCTGGGACTAGCGGGGGAGGTAATGAGCAGTTCTTC. It specifies CASATAGTSGGGNEQFF.

This clone was seen more than once but under ten times. V usage is TRBV27 and J usage is TRBJ2-2; no clear D. The V gene lost 5 bases and the J gene lost 3 bases, with 10 bases spanning the gap. CDR1 is MNHEY, CDR2 SMNVEV, per germline (reference sequence). The CDR3 totals 14 residues. CDR3 in amino acids: CASSMTYDTGELFF. The CDR3 coding sequence is TGTGCCAGCAGTATGACGTACGACACCGGGGAGCTGTTTTTT.

The genes are TRBV7-8 and TRBJ1-2; D ambiguous. The ends were cut back, 2 bases at V and 4 bases at J, with 5 bases in the middle. The CDR3 is 12 amino acids. Germline CDR1 and CDR2: SGHVS and FQNEAQ. This CDR3 reads CASSLFSYGYTF. Written as DNA, the CDR3 is TGTGCCAGCAGCTTATTCAGCTATGGCTACACCTTC. Filled out from reference TRBV7-8 and TRBJ1-2, the complete variable domain reads GAGVSQSPRYKVAKRGQDVALRCDPISGHVSLFWYQQALGQGPEFLTYFQNEAQLDKSGLPSDRFFAERPEGSVSTLKIQRTQQEDSAVYLCASSLFSYGYTFGSGTRLTVV.

This clone was counted only a few times. The rearrangement uses TRBV28 and TRBJ2-1; a possible D gene is TRBD2 (5 bases). CDR3 size: 15 residues. Germline V gene sequence: CDR1 MDHEN, CDR2 SYDVKM. V shed 5 bases and J shed 5 bases, with 16 bases lying between them. The CDR3 loop is CASSPTRPSNNEQFF. The CDR3 bases are TGTGCCAGCAGTCCCACTAGGCCTTCTAACAATGAGCAGTTCTTC.

This chain joins TRBV30 and TRBJ1-2; the match to TRBD1 covers 7 bases. Germline CDR1 reads GTSNPN; CDR2 reads SVGIG (reference sequence). The CDR3 extends over 15 amino acids. Trimming cost V 1 base and J 4 bases; bases outside gene matches: 9. This CDR3 is CAWSAPGQYGYGYTF. The CDR3 DNA sequence: TGTGCCTGGAGTGCCCCGGGACAGTATGGCTATGGCTACACCTTC.

V and J are TRBV6-5 and TRBJ2-5; D is ambiguous. Germline V gene data show CDR1 as MNHEY and CDR2 as SVGAGI. The CDR3 runs 15 residues. V shed 9 bases and J shed 3 bases, with 20 bases lying between them. The CDR3: CASRQENLGKETQYF. The DNA of the CDR3 is TGTGCCAGTAGACAAGAAAACCTGGGTAAAGAGACCCAGTACTTC.